This T cell receptor beta chain was sequenced during a study of human CD4 T cells and Enterobacteriaceae. The study, taken as a whole, reports: Ex vivo, broadly cross-reactive clonotypes appeared more expanded than specific ones. Ex vivo clonotype reactivity was inferred only by sequence matching.

In the case of this clone: The antigen is unknown.

Ex vivo total memory CD4+ cells were sequenced at deep level. Libraries were prepared by immunoSEQ multiplex PCR; TCRdb keeps only in-frame clonotypes and omits some of them. The data hold 25,000 to 30,000 clones, with approximately 80% observed a single time. All CD4+ cells other than CD45RA+CCR7+CD95- naive cells were sorted as memory, over 95% pure. Sorting first excluded CD8+, CD14+, CD16+, CD56+, CD19+ and CD25-bright cells. The receptor comes from a human donor in good health. What was sequenced was memory CD4+ T cells from blood.

The CDR3 here is CASSGTSSYNSPLHF. The DNA of the CDR3 is TGTGCCAGCAGTGGCACCAGCTCCTATAATTCACCCCTCCACTTT. This chain uses TRBV14 with TRBJ1-6, with no clear D. CDR3 length equals 15 residues. The ends were cut back, 6 bases at V and 0 bases at J, with 9 bases in the middle. Germline lookup yields CDR1 SGHDN and CDR2 FVKESK.